This TCR beta chain stems from a study of CD8+CD57+ T cells in acquired aplastic anemia. As for the study in general: Healthy donors averaged approximately 9.9 million reads for CD4+ cells.

Genomic DNA acted as the template from which TCR beta VDJ combination and CDR3 sequence profiling were carried out. Via MiXCR, TCRdb re-called the reads, giving one row per CDR3 protein. The profile covers about 180,000 distinct CDR3 sequences, with about half appearing a single time and roughly 3% taken by the ten largest. The sample consisted of sorted CD4+, CD8+, or CD8+CD57+ T cells (not recorded which) from PBMCs. This receptor was identified in a human donor in good health.

CDR3 residues: CASSFNRGRSADTQYF. The CDR3 nucleotides read TGTGCCAGCAGCTTTAACAGGGGGCGTTCGGCAGATACGCAGTATTTT. V and J are TRBV5-6 and TRBJ2-3; TRBD1 matches 9 bases. The CDR3 spans 16 residues. Trimming removed 2 bases from V and 4 bases from J; junction bases left unmatched: 8. CDR1 SGHDT and CDR2 YYEEEE come from the germline V gene.